The 29 T cell receptor beta chains reported below all come from one sample, sequenced in a study of EBV T-cell therapy then PD-1 blockade in nasopharyngeal carcinoma. Their target antigens are unknown. Stated time point: 266 days after commencement of treatment, after nivolumab therapy. Treatment of the sample: AdE1-LMPpoly-expanded autologous EBV-specific T-cell therapy followed by anti-PD-1 nivolumab. Sequenced by immunoSEQ multiplex PCR; TCRdb stores in-frame clones only, minus some. The sample yields 20,000 to 25,000 clones, 80% to 90% seen once. The sequences come from CD8+ T cells from blood, collected at roughly day 290 from a patient whose treatment included autologous EBV-specific T cells and nivolumab. These receptors originate from a man aged 35 to 55 with nasopharyngeal carcinoma.

A few counts support this clone. This chain joins TRBV9 and TRBJ1-1; D uncertain. The CDR3 extends over 12 amino acids. Trimming removed 0 bases from V and 7 bases from J, with 7 bases in between. The germline V gene encodes CDR1 SGDLS and CDR2 YYNGEE. The CDR3 region is CASSVVAGEAFF. The CDR3 DNA follows: TGTGCCAGCAGCGTAGTTGCGGGTGAAGCTTTCTTT. The full variable domain, rest sourced from reference TRBV9 and TRBJ1-1, is DSGVTQTPKHLITATGQRVTLRCSPRSGDLSVYWYQQSLDQGLQFLIQYYNGEERAKGNILERFSAQQFPDLHSELNLSSLELGDSALYFCASSVVAGEAFFGQGTRLTVV.

The chain uses TRBV5-5 and TRBJ1-2; 7 bases are a match to TRBD1. This CDR3 is built from 16 residues. From germline, CDR1 is SGHKS and CDR2 YYEKEE (reference sequence). Losses at the gene ends were 6 bases for V and 3 bases for J; bases not matched to a gene: 14. Here the CDR3 DNA reads TGTGCCAGCACCTTCCCGGGACAGTTCGGGGACTATGGCTACACCTTC. It yields the protein CASTFPGQFGDYGYTF.

V gene TRBV7-3 combines with J gene TRBJ2-5; D is perhaps TRBD1 (6 bases). The ends were cut back, 5 bases at V and 3 bases at J, with 16 bases in the middle. Germline CDR1 and CDR2: SGHTA and FQGTGA. This CDR3 comprises 15 residues. CDR3 loop: CASSQVGAGEETQYF. As DNA, the CDR3 is TGTGCCAGCAGCCAGGTGGGGGCAGGGGAAGAGACCCAGTACTTC. Full variable domain (missing parts from reference TRBV7-3 and TRBJ2-5): GAGVSQTPSNKVTEKGKYVELRCDPISGHTALYWYRQSLGQGPEFLIYFQGTGAADDSGLPNDRFFAVRPEGSVSTLKIQRTERGDSAVYLCASSQVGAGEETQYFGPGTRLLVL.

The chain uses TRBV9 and TRBJ1-6, with 7 nucleotides matching TRBD1. This CDR3 has 13 residues. Germline V CDR1 and CDR2: SGDLS, YYNGEE. The junction had 5 bases not matched to a gene; V was cut back by 4 bases and J by 10 bases. The CDR3 DNA is TGTGCCAGCAGCACCCCGGGACAGTCACCCCTCCACTTT. This gives the protein CASSTPGQSPLHF.

Concerning this clone: The junction shows a germline mismatch at one end, possibly a read error. J is TRBJ2-5 and V is TRBV5-1, with 9 positions matching TRBD1. CDR3 length equals 14 residues. Germline V gene sequence: CDR1 SGHRS, CDR2 YFSETQ. The CDR3 region has the DNA TGCGCCAGCACCTTGACAGGGGGCCAAGAGACCCAGTACTTC. Translated: CASTLTGGQETQYF.

The chain recombines TRBV6-5 with TRBJ1-1; D unresolved. The V end was cut by 6 bases, the J end by 2 bases, with 13 bases between. This CDR3 comprises 14 residues. Germline assignment: CDR1 MNHEY and CDR2 SVGAGI. The CDR3 DNA sequence: TGTGCCAGCAGATCCCCCTATACTAACACTGAAGCTTTCTTT. It encodes CASRSPYTNTEAFF.

The V call is TRBV12-3 or TRBV12-4, the J call TRBJ1-4; TRBD1 might be the D (5 bases). This CDR3 spans 13 amino acids. Trimming shortened V by 5 bases and J by 7 bases, and 11 bases separated the two germline ends. Here the CDR3 DNA reads TGTGCCAGCAGTCTCTGGGGGGGTGAAAAACTGTTTTTT. Protein product: CASSLWGGEKLFF.

This CDR3 reads CASSSTEETQYF. The DNA for the CDR3 is TGTGCCAGCAGTTCAACAGAGGAGACCCAGTACTTC. The gene calls are TRBV6-5 and TRBJ2-5; unclear D gene. Trimming took 4 bases from V and 5 from J, leaving 8 bases between them. CDR1 is MNHEY, CDR2 SVGAGI, per germline. The length of the CDR3 is 12 residues.

The V gene is TRBV7-8, the J gene TRBJ2-2, with D hard to call. The CDR3 contains 16 residues. V lost 1 base and J 0 bases, leaving 9 bases between the germline ends. CDR1 SGHVS and CDR2 FQNEAQ come from the germline V gene. CDR3 region: CASSLEATTNTGELFF. The DNA for the CDR3 is TGTGCCAGCAGCTTAGAGGCCACGACGAACACCGGGGAGCTGTTTTTT.

The chain employs TRBV27 and TRBJ2-7, with a weak D call TRBD1 (6 bases). Looked up from germline, CDR1 is MNHEY and CDR2 is SMNVEV (reference sequence). This CDR3 comprises 13 residues. V lost 5 bases, J lost 1 base, and 9 bases lay in between. The CDR3 nucleotides are TGTGCCAGCAGTACAGGGAATTCCTACGAGCAGTACTTC. It codes for CASSTGNSYEQYF.

This clone qualifies as medium-sized. This chain joins TRBV25-1 and TRBJ2-1, with D uncertain. Germline CDR1 is MGHDK and CDR2 is SYGVNS. Trimming left V 7 bases short and J 6 bases short, with 7 bases between. This CDR3 is built from 11 residues. This chain's CDR3 is CASTPGNEQFF. CDR3 DNA sequence: TGTGCCAGCACCCCGGGCAATGAGCAGTTCTTC.

V and J are TRBV9 and TRBJ1-2; 10 nucleotides match TRBD1. V was clipped by 4 bases and J by 8 bases; unmatched bases: 8. Germline V gene sequence: CDR1 SGDLS, CDR2 YYNGEE. This CDR3 contains 14 residues. CDR3 in amino acids: CASSPSGTGEGYTF. CDR3 DNA: TGTGCCAGCAGCCCAAGCGGGACAGGGGAAGGCTACACCTTC.

The CDR3 loop is CASRTTGQGNGELFF. The CDR3 nucleotides are TGTGCCAGTAGGACGACGGGACAGGGGAACGGGGAGCTGTTTTTT. This chain connects TRBV19 to TRBJ2-2; 10 positions match TRBD1. The CDR3 extends over 15 amino acids. The germline CDR1 and CDR2 sequences are LNHDA and SQIVND (reference sequence). V lost 6 bases to trimming and J lost 7 bases; unmatched junction nucleotides: 8.

The chain links TRBV4-3 to TRBJ2-6, with D possibly matching TRBD1 (6 bases). The CDR3 spans 16 residues. Trimming pared 4 bases from V and 0 bases from J, leaving 10 bases between. Germline-derived CDR1 and CDR2 are LGHNA and YSLEER. The chain's CDR3 is CASSPVTGSGANVLTF. The DNA for the CDR3 is TGCGCCAGCAGCCCCGTGACAGGCTCTGGGGCCAACGTCCTGACTTTC.

V usage is TRBV27 and J usage is TRBJ1-1; D gene unclear. This CDR3 contains 16 residues. CDR1 MNHEY and CDR2 SMNVEV come from the germline V gene (reference sequence). Trimming took 0 bases from V and 1 from J, leaving 12 bases between them. The CDR3 sequence: CASSLSNPGWNTEAFF. The CDR3 region has the DNA TGTGCCAGCAGTTTATCGAATCCGGGGTGGAACACTGAAGCTTTCTTT.

The V gene is TRBV4-3, the J gene TRBJ1-2, with TRBD1 identical over 10 bases. Trimming took 4 bases from V and 0 from J; bases not matched to a gene: 5. In germline, CDR1 is LGHNA, CDR2 YSLEER. The CDR3 consists of 16 residues. CDR3 protein: CASSREGQGANYGYTF. The CDR3 DNA sequence: TGCGCCAGCAGCCGGGAAGGACAGGGGGCTAACTATGGCTACACCTTC.

The chain joins TRBV7-6 to TRBJ2-7; D ambiguous. The CDR3 sequence is 12 residues long. Per germline, CDR1 SGHVS and CDR2 FNYEAQ. With 8 bases removed from V and 2 bases from J, the gap between germline ends came to 10 bases. CDR3 sequence (DNA): TGTGCCAGCTCAACTGGGGCCTACGAGCAGTACTTC. It yields the protein CASSTGAYEQYF.

The V call is TRBV27, the J call TRBJ1-4; 7 bases match TRBD1. CDR3 size: 14 residues. The ends lost 3 bases at V and 3 bases at J; junction bases unmatched: 1. Per germline, CDR1 MNHEY and CDR2 SMNVEV (reference sequence). The CDR3 spells CASSFQGANEKLFF. CDR3 coding DNA: TGTGCCAGCAGTTTCCAGGGGGCTAATGAAAAACTGTTTTTT. The full variable domain, rest sourced from reference TRBV27 and TRBJ1-4, is EAQVTQNPRYLITVTGKKLTVTCSQNMNHEYMSWYRQDPGLGLRQIYYSMNVEVTDKGDVPEGYKVSRKEKRNFPLILESPSPNQTSLYFCASSFQGANEKLFFGSGTQLSVL.

This clone appeared a few times. The gene calls are TRBV7-9 and TRBJ2-7; 9 bases agree with TRBD2. The CDR3 is 15 residues long. V shed 3 bases, J shed 2 bases, and the junction held 5 bases outside the gene matches. CDR1 and CDR2 (germline): SEHNR, FQNEAQ (reference sequence). The chain's CDR3 is CASSFSSGATYEQYF. For the CDR3, the DNA is TGTGCCAGCAGCTTCTCTAGCGGGGCTACCTACGAGCAGTACTTC.

The chain employs TRBV7-6 and TRBJ2-2; TRBD2 might be the D (6 bases). The CDR3 is 14 residues long. Germline assignment: CDR1 SGHVS and CDR2 FNYEAQ. V was trimmed by 3 bases and J by 7 bases, leaving 12 bases between them. The CDR3 DNA is TGTGCCAGCAGCTTGGTAGGGGAGGTCGGGGAGCTGTTTTTT. It is translated as CASSLVGEVGELFF.

The gene calls are TRBV12-3 or TRBV12-4 and TRBJ2-7; D uncertain. V lost 8 bases and J 0 bases, leaving 11 bases between the germline ends. The CDR3 consists of 13 residues. CDR3 bases: TGTGCCAGCGGTTCTCACAGCTCCTACGAGCAGTACTTC. It specifies CASGSHSSYEQYF.

This clone was seen a handful of times. The chain has TRBV6-1 and TRBJ2-5; 8 positions agree with TRBD1. The CDR3 is made up of 15 amino acids. Germline CDR1 is MNHNS and CDR2 is SASEGT. J lost 2 bases, V lost 1 base, and 3 bases had no gene match. CDR3 in DNA: TGTGCCAGCAGTGAAGGGACAGGGCAACAAGAGACCCAGTACTTC. Protein: CASSEGTGQQETQYF.

The chain couples TRBV4-1 to TRBJ2-5, with TRBD1 matching over 7 bases. CDR1 and CDR2 (germline): MGHRA, YSYEKL. Trimming removed 1 base from V and 2 bases from J; junction bases left unmatched: 4. This CDR3 region has 15 residues. CDR3 in DNA: TGCGCCAGCAGCCAAGGTCTCAGGGGGCAAGAGACCCAGTACTTC. It is translated as CASSQGLRGQETQYF.

The V gene is TRBV4-1, the J gene TRBJ2-5, with D possibly matching TRBD2 (5 bases). Per the germline V gene, CDR1 is MGHRA and CDR2 is YSYEKL. There are 12 residues in the CDR3. V lost 3 bases and J lost 4, with 6 bases in between. As DNA, the CDR3 is TGCGCCAGCAGCCATCGGGGAGAGACCCAGTACTTC. Translating it yields CASSHRGETQYF.

Here the CDR3 reads CASTLTGSNGYTF. CDR3 nucleotide sequence: TGTGCCAGCACTCTTACAGGGTCGAATGGCTACACCTTC. V is TRBV25-1 and J is TRBJ1-2; tentatively, D is TRBD1 (6 bases). Trimming cost V 7 bases and J 6 bases, with 15 bases left between them. CDR1 and CDR2 (germline): MGHDK, SYGVNS. CDR3 length equals 13 residues.

The CDR3 coding sequence is TGTGCCAGCAGCTTGCCTGGGGGGCGCACCATATATTTT. Translation gives CASSLPGGRTIYF. J is TRBJ1-3 and V is TRBV7-9; TRBD1 is a possible D gene (6 bases). Trimming took off 3 bases at V and 9 bases at J, with 12 bases between the two ends. In germline, CDR1 is SEHNR, CDR2 FQNEAQ (reference sequence). The CDR3 length is 13 residues.

V usage is TRBV7-9 and J usage is TRBJ2-3; D is unresolved. Germline CDR1 is SEHNR and CDR2 is FQNEAQ (reference sequence). The CDR3 contains 13 residues. V lost 7 bases and J lost 6, with 14 bases in between. CDR3 sequence (DNA): TGTGCCAGCACTGGTCCTTGGGTGGATACGCAGTATTTT. Translation gives CASTGPWVDTQYF.

The rearrangement links TRBV2 to TRBJ2-2; 10 nucleotides match TRBD2. CDR3 length: 15 amino acids. V trimming: 2 bases; J trimming: 6 bases; junction bases outside the gene matches: 3. From germline, CDR1 is SNHLY and CDR2 FYNNEI. CDR3 nucleotide sequence: TGTGCCAGCAGTGAACTAGCGGGGGATCCCGGGGAGCTGTTTTTT. This gives the protein CASSELAGDPGELFF.

This rearrangement joins TRBV24-1 to TRBJ2-1, with D tentatively TRBD1 (6 bases). This CDR3 comprises 15 residues. Germline CDR1 is KGHDR and CDR2 is SFDVKD. The germline V and J ends were trimmed by 2 bases and 6 bases, with 13 bases remaining between them. The CDR3 here is CATSDYSGAVNEQFF. DNA for the CDR3: TGTGCCACCAGTGATTACTCAGGGGCGGTCAATGAGCAGTTCTTC.